The 26 T cell receptor beta chains listed next were all sequenced from one sample in a study of T cell responses to AZD1222 COVID-19 vaccine. The method was immunoSEQ multiplex PCR; TCRdb's version includes in-frame clones alone and lacks a portion of them. The data contain tens of thousands of clones, around nine tenths of them singletons. The sample consisted of peripheral blood, taken on day 0 of MenACWY control vaccination. The receptors shown here come from an adult in good health.

V is TRBV19 and J is TRBJ1-5; tentatively, D is TRBD1 (5 bases). V was cut by 6 bases and J by 7 bases, with 10 bases left in between. The germline CDR1 and CDR2 sequences are LNHDA and SQIVND (reference sequence). This CDR3 is 12 amino acids long. CDR3 in amino acids: CASRQEPQPQHF. The CDR3 DNA sequence: TGTGCCAGTAGACAGGAACCCCAGCCCCAGCATTTT.

The chain is built from TRBV27 and TRBJ2-1; a possible D gene is TRBD1 (6 bases). Germline CDR1 and CDR2: MNHEY and SMNVEV (reference sequence). The CDR3 consists of 16 residues. Trimming stripped 1 base from V and 8 bases from J, with 18 bases between. The CDR3 region is CASSLWRPTGSDEQFF. CDR3 bases: TGTGCCAGCAGTTTATGGCGACCAACAGGGTCCGATGAGCAGTTCTTC.

The chain employs TRBV30 and TRBJ2-2, with D possibly being TRBD1 or TRBD2 (5 bases each). Germline loops: CDR1 GTSNPN, CDR2 SVGIG (reference sequence). Trimming left V 3 bases short and J 6 bases short, with 8 bases between. CDR3 length equals 12 residues. The CDR3, as DNA: TGTGCCTGGAGCTGGGACGCCGGGGAGCTGTTTTTT. This encodes CAWSWDAGELFF.

V gene TRBV6-5 combines with J gene TRBJ2-2; D may be TRBD2 (5 bases). CDR1 and CDR2 (germline): MNHEY, SVGAGI. CDR3 size: 16 residues. Trimming stripped 2 bases from V and 4 bases from J, with 14 bases between. Here the CDR3 reads CASSYGSSGGTGELFF. As DNA, the CDR3 is TGTGCCAGCAGTTACGGTAGCTCCGGAGGCACCGGGGAGCTGTTTTTT.

This chain joins TRBV10-1 and TRBJ1-1; D possibly corresponds to TRBD1 (6 bases). CDR1 WNHNN and CDR2 SYGVQD come from the germline V gene (reference sequence). The CDR3 sequence is 15 residues long. Trimming left V 3 bases short and J 3 bases short, with 14 bases between. CDR3 DNA: TGCGCCAGCAGTGATTGTGAGGGGGTCTACACTGAAGCTTTCTTT. Protein sequence: CASSDCEGVYTEAFF.

The rearrangement uses TRBV2 and TRBJ2-7; perhaps TRBD2 as D (6 bases). Trimming left V 6 bases short and J 9 bases short, with 9 bases between. The CDR3 length is 10 residues. Per the germline V gene, CDR1 is SNHLY and CDR2 is FYNNEI. CDR3 loop: CASSGRRQYF. CDR3 sequence (DNA): TGTGCCAGCAGCGGGAGACGGCAGTACTTC.

J is TRBJ1-1 and V is TRBV24-1; 12 bases match TRBD1. The CDR3 has 15 residues. The V and J ends lost 4 bases and 1 base, in that order; junction bases with no gene match: 0. CDR1 KGHDR and CDR2 SFDVKD come from the germline V gene. CDR3 in amino acids: CATSEGQGANTEAFF. CDR3 in DNA: TGTGCCACCAGTGAGGGACAGGGGGCGAACACTGAAGCTTTCTTT.

This chain uses TRBV28 with TRBJ2-5, with D perhaps being TRBD1 or TRBD2 (6 bases each). The CDR3 runs to 13 residues. V lost 7 bases and J lost 5, with 14 bases in between. Germline V CDR1 and CDR2: MDHEN, SYDVKM. CDR3 amino acids: CASTPRGPETQYF. The CDR3 DNA reads as TGTGCCAGCACGCCCCGGGGGCCCGAGACCCAGTACTTC.

CDR3 loop: CASSPRAGGSSYEQYF. The CDR3 nucleotides are TGCGCCAGCAGCCCCCGAGCGGGAGGGAGCTCCTACGAGCAGTACTTC. The V call is TRBV4-3, the J call TRBJ2-7; TRBD2 agrees at 10 bases. CDR1 and CDR2 from the germline V gene are LGHNA and YSLEER. V was pared by 4 bases and J by 0 bases, with 6 bases of the junction left unmatched. The CDR3 covers 16 residues.

This rearrangement joins TRBV6-5 to TRBJ2-2; 7 nucleotides line up with TRBD2. J gave up 5 bases and V 4 bases, and 7 bases lay outside the gene matches. Germline-derived CDR1 and CDR2 are MNHEY and SVGAGI. The CDR3 contains 15 residues. The CDR3 sequence: CASSWGGGPTGELFF. The CDR3 DNA sequence: TGTGCCAGCAGTTGGGGGGGAGGGCCGACCGGGGAGCTGTTTTTT.

The V and J genes are TRBV7-9 and TRBJ2-3; 11 nucleotides agree with TRBD2. Germline V gene sequence: CDR1 SEHNR, CDR2 FQNEAQ (reference sequence). J gave up 3 bases and V 1 base, and 6 bases lay outside the gene matches. The CDR3 has 17 residues. The DNA of the CDR3 is TGTGCCAGCAGCTTAGAGGGTACTAGCGGGAGAACAGATACGCAGTATTTT. Protein: CASSLEGTSGRTDTQYF.

This CDR3 reads CASSSGRQNTEAFF. CDR3 in DNA: TGTGCCAGCAGCTCGGGACGGCAGAACACTGAAGCTTTCTTT. This rearrangement joins TRBV11-3 to TRBJ1-1; D is perhaps TRBD1 (5 bases). CDR3 length equals 14 residues. V was clipped by 4 bases and J by 1 base, with 10 bases between them. The germline gives CDR1 SGHNT, CDR2 YENEEA.

The chain employs TRBV28 and TRBJ1-4; tentative D call: TRBD1 (5 bases). This CDR3 has 15 amino acids. Germline CDR1 reads MDHEN; CDR2 reads SYDVKM. V was shortened by 8 bases and J by 2 bases, with 15 bases between the two germline ends. CDR3 bases: TGTGCCAGCCTTCCCCGGGGGGGTACTAATGAAAAACTGTTTTTT. Residues: CASLPRGGTNEKLFF.

The chain has TRBV5-6 and TRBJ2-3; D gene uncertain. There are 12 residues in the CDR3. V lost 1 base to trimming and J lost 3 bases, with 3 bases between them. Germline-derived CDR1 and CDR2 are SGHDT and YYEEEE. In DNA form, the CDR3 reads TGTGCCAGCAGCTTGTCTACAGATACGCAGTATTTT. It encodes CASSLSTDTQYF.

This rearrangement joins TRBV9 to TRBJ2-1; 10 bases are shared with TRBD2. This CDR3 has 16 amino acids. Trimming removed 0 bases from V and 6 bases from J; junction bases left unmatched: 6. Germline V lookup: CDR1 SGDLS, CDR2 YYNGEE. CDR3 in amino acids: CASSVDGASGSNEQFF. The CDR3 nucleotides read TGTGCCAGCAGCGTAGATGGGGCTAGCGGGAGCAATGAGCAGTTCTTC.

The V call is TRBV27, the J call TRBJ1-4; 8 nucleotides align to TRBD1. The CDR3 has 14 amino acids. The V segment lost 5 bases and the J segment 8 bases; nucleotides outside the gene matches: 7. Germline V CDR1 and CDR2: MNHEY, SMNVEV (reference sequence). The CDR3 DNA is TGTGCCAGCAGTGACAGGGGAACGGGAGAAAAACTGTTTTTT. This encodes CASSDRGTGEKLFF.

The chain joins TRBV7-2 to TRBJ1-2, with TRBD1 as a possible D gene (6 bases). The V gene lost 3 bases and the J gene lost 8 bases, with 13 bases spanning the gap. CDR3 length: 13 amino acids. Per germline, CDR1 SGHTA and CDR2 FQGNSA. The CDR3, as DNA: TGTGCCAGCAGCTTTGGGGGCGGAGTCGGCTACACCTTC. It codes for CASSFGGGVGYTF.

The chain links TRBV5-6 to TRBJ1-2, with a possible D match to TRBD1 (5 bases). V lost 2 bases, J lost 6 bases, and 11 bases lay in between. Germline lookup yields CDR1 SGHDT and CDR2 YYEEEE. The CDR3 covers 13 residues. The CDR3 DNA sequence: TGTGCCAGCAGCTTACCGGGGGTGAATGGCTACACCTTC. Residues: CASSLPGVNGYTF.

This clone has a handful of counts. CDR3 coding DNA: TGCGCCAGCAGCATATCCTACACGGGACTTTATGGCTACACCTTC. It specifies CASSISYTGLYGYTF. The chain uses TRBV5-1 and TRBJ1-2, with D maybe TRBD1 (5 bases). CDR1 and CDR2 (germline): SGHRS, YFSETQ. The CDR3 extends over 15 amino acids. Deletions cut 4 bases from V and 5 bases from J, with 18 bases between.

This sequence joins TRBV30 and TRBJ1-3, with 9 bases matching TRBD1. V gave up 5 bases and J gave up 1 base; unmatched junction bases: 12. The CDR3 is made up of 17 amino acids. CDR1 and CDR2 (germline): GTSNPN, SVGIG (reference sequence). CDR3 amino acids: CAWDSTGTGYSGNTIYF. CDR3 coding DNA: TGTGCCTGGGATTCCACCGGGACAGGGTATTCTGGAAACACCATATATTTT.

This chain joins TRBV18 and TRBJ1-2; D call uncertain. There are 14 residues in the CDR3. Germline V gene sequence: CDR1 KGHSH, CDR2 LQKENI. The V gene lost 0 bases and the J gene lost 3 bases, with 8 bases spanning the gap. This CDR3 reads CASSPPGRDYGYTF. The CDR3 DNA is TGTGCCAGCTCACCACCCGGTCGCGACTATGGCTACACCTTC.

This sequence joins TRBV6-5 and TRBJ2-7; D is unresolved. Germline V gene lookup returns CDR1 MNHEY and CDR2 SVGAGI. The CDR3 has 15 residues. Trimming took off 4 bases at V and 1 base at J, with 14 bases between the two ends. The CDR3 nucleotides read TGTGCCAGCAGTTTAAAAACAGTACGATCCTACGAGCAGTACTTC. This codes for CASSLKTVRSYEQYF.

The chain employs TRBV9 and TRBJ1-4; 7 bases line up with TRBD1. The J segment lost 4 bases and the V segment lost 3 bases, leaving 6 bases of the junction unmatched. The CDR3 has 15 residues. In germline, CDR1 is SGDLS, CDR2 YYNGEE. CDR3 nucleotides: TGTGCCAGCAGCGCCCGACAGGGTCTTAATGAAAAACTGTTTTTT. This sequence encodes CASSARQGLNEKLFF.

The chain employs TRBV18 and TRBJ2-3; D is possibly TRBD1 or TRBD2 (5 bases each). CDR3 length equals 16 residues. Germline V gene data show CDR1 as KGHSH and CDR2 as LQKENI. V was trimmed by 0 bases and J by 2 bases, leaving 12 bases between them. The CDR3 DNA sequence: TGTGCCAGCTCACCACCGTATGGGGGAATCACAGATACGCAGTATTTT. Its protein product is CASSPPYGGITDTQYF.

The chain links TRBV6-2 or TRBV6-3 to TRBJ1-2; no reliable D call. V was shortened by 5 bases and J by 3 bases, with 16 bases between the two germline ends. CDR3 length equals 15 residues. The germline gives CDR1 MNHEY, CDR2 SVGEGT. The CDR3 is CASSPPSGSYYGYTF. The CDR3 nucleotides read TGTGCCAGCAGTCCCCCCTCGGGGTCTTACTATGGCTACACCTTC.

V is TRBV28 and J is TRBJ2-1; 8 bases map to TRBD2. CDR1 and CDR2 (germline): MDHEN, SYDVKM. Trimming removed 4 bases from V and 5 bases from J; junction bases left unmatched: 7. The CDR3 has 15 amino acids. The DNA for the CDR3 is TGTGCCAGCAGTTCCGGGACTAGGACTCACAATGAGCAGTTCTTC. Translation gives CASSSGTRTHNEQFF. Filled out from reference TRBV28 and TRBJ2-1, the complete variable domain reads DVKVTQSSRYLVKRTGEKVFLECVQDMDHENMFWYRQDPGLGLRLIYFSYDVKMKEKGDIPEGYSVSREKKERFSLILESASTNQTSMYLCASSSGTRTHNEQFFGPGTRLTVL.